This TCR beta chain originates from a study of patients and donors after allogeneic stem cell transplantation. The CDR3 extends over 16 amino acids. Germline lookup yields CDR1 SNHLY and CDR2 FYNNEI. V was shortened by 2 bases and J by 3 bases, with 15 bases between the two germline ends. One entry per CDR3 protein results from TCRdb running MiXCR on the RT-PCR reads. In the table there are about 410,000 distinct CDR3 sequences, roughly 17% of which are singletons. The TCR originated in a human donor who was either an allogeneic HSCT recipient or a stem cell or donor lymphocyte infusion donor (not recorded which). It is not recorded whose cells these are; they may come from a transplant donor. Sequencing was performed on blood, either unsorted or a sorted T cell fraction (not recorded which). V is TRBV2 and J is TRBJ2-3, with D perhaps assigned TRBD1 or TRBD2 (6 bases each). Written as DNA, the CDR3 is TGTGCCAGCAGTGAAAGGGGGGCTCTGACGACAGATACGCAGTATTTT. Its translation: CASSERGALTTDTQYF.